This entry lists 2 T cell receptor beta chains sequenced from one sample in a study of shared clonotypes between healthy human individuals. The data were produced by immunoSEQ multiplex PCR, yet TCRdb's version contains in-frame clones alone and is incomplete. The sample carries over 950,000 clones, approximately 80% recorded once. The sequenced material came from memory CD4+ T cells from PBMCs. This sample's subset: CD45RA-negative fraction. Receptors originate from a man between 18 and 29 years old in good health. Some clones in this sample may be carry-over from other donors' samples.

The CDR3 bases are TGTGCCAGAACACGGGGGGCTAGCACAGATACGCAGTATTTT. Translating gives CARTRGASTDTQYF. The chain uses TRBV6-5 and TRBJ2-3, with a possible D match to TRBD2 (7 bases). Trimming cost V 9 bases and J 0 bases, with 13 bases left between them. Germline CDR1 MNHEY, CDR2 SVGAGI. This CDR3 has 14 residues.

For this clone: This CDR3 is also generated by other DNA sequences in the sample. V gene TRBV29-1 combines with J gene TRBJ1-2; D is unclear. V was cut by 3 bases and J by 0 bases, with 11 bases left in between. This CDR3 region has 14 residues. Germline CDR1 reads SQVTM; CDR2 reads ANQGSEA. The CDR3 DNA is TGCAGCGTTGAGGGTCGGGGAGCTAACTATGGCTACACCTTC. This gives the protein CSVEGRGANYGYTF. The variable domain in full, with the rest retrieved from reference TRBV29-1 and TRBJ1-2, is SAVISQKPSRDICQRGTSLTIQCQVDSQVTMMFWYRQQPGQSLTLIATANQGSEATYESGFVIDKFPISRPNLTFSTLTVSNMSPEDSSIYLCSVEGRGANYGYTFGSGTRLTVV.